This T cell receptor (beta chain) was sequenced for a study of T cell repertoires in cytomegalovirus infection. As for the study in general: Based on public TCR beta signatures, there were indications of CMV infection and of a matching HLA type.

Deletions cut 0 bases from V and 1 base from J, with 6 bases between. Germline loops: CDR1 MNHEY, CDR2 SVGEGT. The CDR3 runs 14 residues. This clonotype was seen more than once but under ten times. The antigen remains unidentified. TCRdb analysed the reads with MiXCR anew, one entry per CDR3 protein. This sample carries 450,000 to 600,000 distinct CDR3 sequences, 33% of them seen once, and the ten largest clones take roughly 15%. General observations from the study: Carriage of CMV together with the relevant HLA was identifiable through cumulative public TCR beta family frequency. The study found HLA-C-restricted CMV-specific TCR beta clonotypes dominating the ex vivo response.

The source of this sequence is a human donor in good health (CMV status not recorded). Some clones in this sample may be carry-over from other donors' samples. Sequences were derived from cultured PBMCs, sampled from culture after CMV antigen stimulation. The chain recombines TRBV6-2 or TRBV6-3 with TRBJ1-1; no definite D call. CDR3 region: CASSYSAGNTEAFF. The CDR3 DNA sequence: TGTGCCAGCAGTTACTCGGCGGGGAACACTGAAGCTTTCTTT.